This T cell receptor beta chain was recorded in a study of T cells in Graves' hyperthyroidism and ophthalmopathy. This clonotype was counted many times. Researchers amplified the TCR beta CDR3 regions from RNA transcripts. Researchers ran a first-round RT-PCR on the TCR CDR3 using the HTBI primer set. TCRdb reprocessed the multiplex PCR reads with MiXCR, giving one entry per CDR3 protein. In the table there are 400,000 to 500,000 distinct CDR3 sequences, approximately 15% of which are singletons. V lost 5 bases to trimming and J lost 2 bases, with 15 bases between them. CDR3 length: 15 amino acids. Looked up from germline, CDR1 is KGHSH and CDR2 is LQKENI. No progression to ophthalmopathy during 18 months of follow-up defined stable disease. More than 9.5 ml fresh peripheral blood yielded the PBMCs.

Sequencing was done on a sample of blood. The source is a woman aged 18 to 35 with Graves' hyperthyroidism. V gene TRBV18 combines with J gene TRBJ1-2; D gene ambiguous. Written as DNA, the CDR3 is TGTGCCAGCTCATCTGAAACAGCAATCAACTATGGCTACACCTTC. As protein: CASSSETAINYGYTF. Drawing the rest from reference TRBV18 and TRBJ1-2, the complete variable domain is NAGVMQNPRHLVRRRGQEARLRCSPMKGHSHVYWYRQLPEEGLKFMVYLQKENIIDESGMPKERFSAEFPKEGPSILRIQQVVRGDSAAYFCASSSETAINYGYTFGSGTRLTVV.